This TCR beta chain was retrieved from a study of cytomegalovirus exposure and HLA in healthy donors. The PCR used 60 Vbeta and 13 Jbeta primers. The protocol was immunoSEQ multiplex PCR, while the TCRdb copy is restricted to in-frame clones and leaves out a portion. Among around 190,000 clones listed, over 70% were seen once. This CDR3 is 15 amino acids long. V shed 4 bases and J 6 bases; nucleotides not matched to a gene: 11. In germline, CDR1 is SGHDN, CDR2 FVKESK. Overall study findings and caveats: Exclusion as indistinguishable affected some V segments, including TRBV6-2 and TRBV6-3.

As regards this clone: The antigen remains unidentified.

Sequencing was done on a sample of PBMCs. The J gene is TRBJ2-7, the V gene TRBV14, with 8 nucleotides matching TRBD2. The sequence was collected from a woman in her 30s in good health and CMV-seropositive. As DNA, the CDR3 is TGTGCCAGCAGCCGACTAGCGTCCCACCGGGGCGAGCAGTACTTC. The encoded protein is CASSRLASHRGEQYF.